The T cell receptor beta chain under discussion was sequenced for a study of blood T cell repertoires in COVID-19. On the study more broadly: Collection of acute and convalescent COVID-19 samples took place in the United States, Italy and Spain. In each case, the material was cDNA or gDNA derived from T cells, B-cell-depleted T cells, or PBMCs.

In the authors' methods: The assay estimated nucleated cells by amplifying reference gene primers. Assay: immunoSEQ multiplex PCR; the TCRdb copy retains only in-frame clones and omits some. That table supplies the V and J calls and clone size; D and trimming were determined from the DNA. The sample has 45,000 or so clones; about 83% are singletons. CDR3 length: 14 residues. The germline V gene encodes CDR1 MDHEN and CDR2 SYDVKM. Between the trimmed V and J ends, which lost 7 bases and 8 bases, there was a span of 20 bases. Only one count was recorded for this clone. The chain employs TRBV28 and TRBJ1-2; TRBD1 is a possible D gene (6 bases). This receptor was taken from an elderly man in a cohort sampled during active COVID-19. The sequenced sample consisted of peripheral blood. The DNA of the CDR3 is TGTGCCAGCACACCTAGACAGGCCTATGGAGGCTACACCTTC. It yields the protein CASTPRQAYGGYTF.